This T cell receptor beta chain was documented in a study of T-cell memory formation after mild COVID-19. As to this clonotype: As yet, its antigen is unknown.

Germline CDR1 and CDR2: MNHEY and SMNVEV (reference sequence). V was pared by 3 bases and J by 3 bases, with 9 bases between. CDR3 length: 13 amino acids. TCRdb re-derived calls from the 5' RACE reads in MiXCR, one entry per CDR3 protein. The sample carries 450,000 or so distinct CDR3 sequences, 20% to 25% recorded once. General study results and limits: Contracting clones, day 15 to 85, had balanced CD4/CD8, and later expanders favored CD4+.

The V call is TRBV27, the J call TRBJ2-7, with D possibly TRBD2 on 5 matching bases. The TCR was taken from an adult woman who had mild COVID-19 (a few samples of this study predate the infection). Cell type and time point are not known. The source material was PBMCs or a T cell subset sorted from them (not recorded which). The CDR3 loop reads CASSFSAGYEQYF. CDR3 nucleotides: TGTGCCAGCAGTTTCAGCGCGGGCTACGAGCAGTACTTC.